This TCR beta chain is drawn from a study of blood T cell repertoires in COVID-19. At the level of the study: Samples taken during acute and convalescent COVID-19 were collected in the United States, Italy and Spain. From T cells, B-cell-depleted T cells, or PBMCs came the material, which was cDNA or gDNA.

Authors' processing steps: It was from reference gene primer amplification that nucleated cell counts were estimated. Sequencing used immunoSEQ multiplex PCR; TCRdb keeps in-frame clones, though not all of them. V, J and clone size are taken as reported in that table, and D and trimming were inferred from the DNA itself. The data show tens of thousands of clones, approximately 86% seen once. Seattle patient enrollment occurred during active infection, with longitudinal follow-up thereafter. This clone is a singleton in its sample. Germline CDR1 and CDR2: SGHTA and FQGNSA. This CDR3 has 14 residues. The trim removed 5 bases at V and 2 bases at J, leaving 4 bases unmatched.

The sequencing input was peripheral blood. The chain employs TRBV7-2 and TRBJ2-5; TRBD1 matches at 8 bases. This receptor was obtained from a middle-aged man with COVID-19, enrolled during active disease. CDR3 amino acids: CASSPGQGQETQYF. The CDR3 nucleotides are TGTGCCAGCAGCCCAGGACAGGGACAAGAGACCCAGTACTTC.